In this sample, the clone carrying this T cell receptor beta chain turned up many times. Each diagnosis was grounded in clinical symptoms, serum thyroxine and TRAb, thyroid ultrasound, and orbital computed tomography. The record originates from a study of T cells in Graves' hyperthyroidism and ophthalmopathy. TCR beta CDR3 regions were amplified from RNA transcripts. The HTBI primer set served for first-round RT-PCR of the TCR CDR3. TCRdb used MiXCR to reprocess the multiplex PCR reads, holding one entry per CDR3 protein. The sample lists around 400,000 distinct CDR3 sequences, approximately 14% seen once, with roughly a quarter in the top ten. The CDR3 runs 13 residues. Per germline, CDR1 LNHNV and CDR2 YYDKDF (reference sequence). The V end lost 5 bases, the J end lost 6 bases, and 11 bases lay between the germline ends.

The sample was blood. This sequence was found in a young woman with Graves' hyperthyroidism that later progressed to Graves' ophthalmopathy. The chain couples TRBV15 to TRBJ2-1, with a possible D match to TRBD2 (6 bases). This chain's CDR3 is CATSGSSVNEQFF. The CDR3 coding sequence is TGTGCCACCAGCGGATCTAGCGTCAATGAGCAGTTCTTC.